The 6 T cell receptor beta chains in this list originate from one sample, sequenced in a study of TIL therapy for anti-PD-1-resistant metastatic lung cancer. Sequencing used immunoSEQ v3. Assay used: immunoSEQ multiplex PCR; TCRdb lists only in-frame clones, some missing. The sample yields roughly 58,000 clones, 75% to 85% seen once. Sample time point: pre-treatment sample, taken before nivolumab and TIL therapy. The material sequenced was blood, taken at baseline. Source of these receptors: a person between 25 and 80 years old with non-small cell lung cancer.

Here the CDR3 reads CASSTRTSNQPQHF. Here the CDR3 DNA reads TGTGCCAGCAGTACCCGAACTAGCAATCAGCCCCAGCATTTT. This chain uses TRBV6-6 with TRBJ1-5, with D hard to call. The CDR3 is 14 residues long. Germline loops: CDR1 MNHNY, CDR2 SVGAGI (reference sequence). The germline V and J ends were trimmed by 5 bases and 0 bases, with 8 bases remaining between them.

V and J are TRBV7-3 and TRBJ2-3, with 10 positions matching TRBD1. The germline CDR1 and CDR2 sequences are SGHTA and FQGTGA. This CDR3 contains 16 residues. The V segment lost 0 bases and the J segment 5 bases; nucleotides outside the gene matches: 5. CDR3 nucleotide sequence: TGTGCCAGCAGCTTAACACGGACAGGGGGTAGAGATACGCAGTATTTT. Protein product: CASSLTRTGGRDTQYF.

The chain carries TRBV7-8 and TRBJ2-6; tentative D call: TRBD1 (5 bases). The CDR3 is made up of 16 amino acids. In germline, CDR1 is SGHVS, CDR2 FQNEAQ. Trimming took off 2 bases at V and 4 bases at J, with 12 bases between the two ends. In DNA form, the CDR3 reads TGTGCCAGCAGCTTAACAGGTGTTTCCGGGGCCAACGTCCTGACTTTC. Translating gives CASSLTGVSGANVLTF.

The DNA of the CDR3 is TGTGCCAGCATCCCTCGGTCGGGGGGTGCGCAGTATTTT. Protein: CASIPRSGGAQYF. The chain couples TRBV12-3 or TRBV12-4 to TRBJ2-3; 7 bases line up with TRBD2. Germline trimming cut 7 bases from V and 10 bases from J; bases unmatched to any gene: 11. CDR3 length equals 13 residues.

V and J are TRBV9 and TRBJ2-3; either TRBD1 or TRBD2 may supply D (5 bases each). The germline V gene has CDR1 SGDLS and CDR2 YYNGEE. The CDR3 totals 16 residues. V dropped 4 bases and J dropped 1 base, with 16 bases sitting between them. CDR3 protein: CASSLFPVGGTDTQYF. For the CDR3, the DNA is TGTGCCAGCAGCCTATTCCCGGTGGGGGGCACAGATACGCAGTATTTT.

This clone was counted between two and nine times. CDR3 DNA: TGCGCCAGCAGCCAAGTCGGCTCTGGAAACACCATATATTTT. Encoded protein: CASSQVGSGNTIYF. This rearrangement joins TRBV4-1 to TRBJ1-3; D is ambiguous. In germline, CDR1 is MGHRA, CDR2 YSYEKL. The ends were cut back, 1 base at V and 0 bases at J, with 4 bases in the middle. The length of the CDR3 is 14 residues.